This T cell receptor (beta chain) was captured by sequencing in a study of blood T cell repertoires in COVID-19. Study context: COVID-19 samples from acute and convalescent phases originated in the United States, Italy and Spain.

Here immunoSEQ multiplex PCR was the method, and the copy in TCRdb shows in-frame clones only, minus some. The sample includes approximately 460,000 clones, roughly 87% of them seen just once. CDR1 is SGHDN and CDR2 is FVKESK in the germline V gene. The CDR3 totals 14 residues. Trimming left V 1 base short and J 4 bases short, with 8 bases between. Input material: peripheral blood. The genes are TRBV14 and TRBJ1-5; D is undetermined. This clonotype was sampled from a man aged 18 to 29 with COVID-19, enrolled during active disease. CDR3 loop: CASSQGGGNQPQHF. Written as DNA, the CDR3 is TGTGCCAGCAGCCAAGGGGGAGGTAATCAGCCCCAGCATTTT.